This TCR beta chain was observed in a study of Graves' ophthalmopathy and Graves' hyperthyroidism. RNA transcripts served as template for amplifying TCR beta CDR3 sequences. In the first round, RT-PCR was carried out with HTBI primers, and a multiplex PCR formed the second round. From the multiplex PCR reads, TCRdb called clonotypes with MiXCR, one entry per CDR3 protein. The sample includes about 740,000 distinct CDR3 sequences, 40% of them seen just once. Between the trimmed V and J ends, which lost 5 bases and 4 bases, there was a span of 11 bases. Germline V gives CDR1 ENHRY, CDR2 SYGVKD. CDR3 length: 13 residues. Ophthalmopathy was moderately-to-severely active, CAS at least 3, NOSPECS at least 4, lasting under 3 months. Out of around 10 ml of fresh peripheral blood, PBMCs were obtained.

The V and J genes are TRBV10-3 and TRBJ1-2, with D hard to call. Sequencing was carried out using peripheral blood. The sequence was collected from an adult man with Graves' ophthalmopathy. The CDR3 DNA reads as TGTGCCATCAGTTACGACTTCAGCTATGGCTACACCTTC. This encodes CAISYDFSYGYTF.